Presented here are 23 T cell receptor beta chains from one specimen sequenced in a study of T-cell reconstitution after alpha-beta-depleted transplantation in children. During its preparation, the TCRbeta library received unique molecular identifiers. TCRdb called the PCR reads again in MiXCR, with one record for every CDR3 protein. Seen here are around 9,000 distinct CDR3 sequences, approximately 16% observed once, and the top ten hold 85% to 90%. The source was PBMCs, mostly from graft donor cells, collected 60 days after TCRalphabeta/CD19-depleted stem cell transplant. The receptors here all came from a girl under two years old who had a stem cell transplant for combined immunodeficiency, so the T cells may come from the graft donor.

The rearrangement links TRBV5-1 to TRBJ1-6; D possibly corresponds to TRBD1 (5 bases). Germline-derived CDR1 and CDR2 are SGHRS and YFSETQ. V dropped 4 bases and J dropped 3 bases, with 11 bases sitting between them. The CDR3 runs to 15 residues. The CDR3 reads CASSPQGNYNSPLHF. DNA for the CDR3: TGCGCCAGCAGCCCCCAGGGAAACTATAATTCACCCCTCCACTTT.

CDR3 nucleotide sequence: TGTGCCAGCAGTCCCTGGGGGGGGAGGGCCGATGAGACCCAGTACTTC. Protein product: CASSPWGGRADETQYF. This chain uses TRBV28 with TRBJ2-5; TRBD2 aligns across 7 bases. Germline V gene sequence: CDR1 MDHEN, CDR2 SYDVKM. Trimming cost V 5 bases and J 5 bases; bases outside gene matches: 14. The CDR3 is 16 amino acids.

The chain couples TRBV7-9 to TRBJ2-1, with 9 bases fitting TRBD2. Per the germline V gene, CDR1 is SEHNR and CDR2 is FQNEAQ (reference sequence). V shed 4 bases and J 4 bases; nucleotides not matched to a gene: 2. The CDR3 sequence is 14 residues long. CDR3 region: CASSSGLAYNEQFF. CDR3 in DNA: TGTGCCAGCAGCTCGGGACTAGCTTACAATGAGCAGTTCTTC. The variable domain in full, with the rest retrieved from reference TRBV7-9 and TRBJ2-1, is DTGVSQNPRHKITKRGQNVTFRCDPISEHNRLYWYRQTLGQGPEFLTYFQNEAQLEKSRLLSDRFSAERPKGSFSTLEIQRTEQGDSAMYLCASSSGLAYNEQFFGPGTRLTVL.

This clonotype has only a few counts. The chain has TRBV6-2 or TRBV6-3 and TRBJ1-4; D is unclear. CDR1 MNHEY and CDR2 SVGEGT come from the germline V gene. The CDR3 is 14 residues long. V gave up 5 bases and J gave up 6 bases, with 13 bases separating them. CDR3 sequence: CASSPASADEKLFF. CDR3 in DNA: TGTGCCAGCAGTCCGGCCTCCGCGGATGAAAAACTGTTTTTT.

The genes are TRBV5-4 and TRBJ2-3, with unresolved D. The germline V and J ends were trimmed by 0 bases and 0 bases, with 14 bases remaining between them. The length of the CDR3 is 17 residues. Germline V CDR1 and CDR2: SGHNT, YYREEE (reference sequence). The CDR3, as DNA: TGTGCCAGCAGCTTGGCCTGGGGTCCTACTAGCACAGATACGCAGTATTTT. It codes for CASSLAWGPTSTDTQYF.

At least ten counts were recorded for this clonotype. The chain has TRBV20-1 and TRBJ2-3; tentatively, D is TRBD1 (8 bases). The CDR3 spans 14 residues. Deletions cut 6 bases from V and 4 bases from J, with 17 bases between. Germline V gives CDR1 DFQATT, CDR2 SNEGSKA (reference sequence). The chain's CDR3 is CSAYDRGGADTQYF. CDR3 DNA sequence: TGCAGTGCCTATGACAGGGGAGGGGCAGATACGCAGTATTTT.

The J gene is TRBJ1-1, the V gene TRBV11-2; D is undetermined. The CDR3 contains 15 residues. Germline V gene data show CDR1 as SGHAT and CDR2 as FQNNGV. Trimming shortened V by 1 base and J by 6 bases, and 15 bases separated the two germline ends. This CDR3 is CASSLVGPLRSEAFF. CDR3 DNA: TGTGCCAGCAGCTTAGTTGGTCCCCTGCGCTCTGAAGCTTTCTTT.

The table lists this clonotype with many counts. J is TRBJ2-7 and V is TRBV29-1; D unclear. Germline values: CDR1 SQVTM, CDR2 ANQGSEA. Trimming took off 6 bases at V and 3 bases at J, with 18 bases between the two ends. The CDR3 consists of 14 residues. CDR3 bases: TGCAGCGTCCTCCCCTCCTGGTCATTCTACGAGCAGTACTTC. This sequence encodes CSVLPSWSFYEQYF.

This clonotype was seen many times. The chain combines TRBV29-1 with TRBJ2-7, with 11 bases lining up with TRBD1. CDR3 length: 14 residues. CDR1 is SQVTM, CDR2 ANQGSEA, per germline. Trimming removed 3 bases from V and 0 bases from J; junction bases left unmatched: 1. In DNA form, the CDR3 reads TGCAGCGTTGACGGGACAGGGGGCTCCTACGAGCAGTACTTC. It encodes CSVDGTGGSYEQYF.

At least ten counts were recorded for this clonotype. The chain combines TRBV20-1 with TRBJ2-3; 7 bases are a match to TRBD2. CDR3 length: 15 residues. V was pared by 5 bases and J by 3 bases, with 11 bases of the junction left unmatched. In germline, CDR1 is DFQATT, CDR2 SNEGSKA (reference sequence). For the CDR3, the DNA is TGCAGTGCTTTGCCCGGAGCGGGAAGGACAGATACGCAGTATTTT. Protein: CSALPGAGRTDTQYF.

As for this clonotype: A read error may produce the germline difference seen at one junction end. The genes are TRBV6-2 or TRBV6-3 and TRBJ2-1; 9 bases are shared with TRBD2. This CDR3 is 16 amino acids long. Germline CDR1 and CDR2: MNHEY and SVGEGT. The CDR3 loop reads CASSLFLAGPYNDQFF. CDR3 DNA: TGTGCCAGCAGCCTTTTTCTAGCGGGGCCCTACAATGATCAGTTCTTC.

This clonotype has ten or more counts. This CDR3 reads CSARTIGTQVETQYF. The CDR3 DNA reads as TGCAGTGCTAGAACAATCGGGACTCAAGTGGAGACCCAGTACTTC. This chain connects TRBV20-1 to TRBJ2-5, with TRBD2 as a possible D gene (6 bases). With 2 bases removed from V and 5 bases from J, the gap between germline ends came to 18 bases. This CDR3 region has 15 residues. CDR1 is DFQATT and CDR2 is SNEGSKA in the germline V gene (reference sequence).

This clonotype was recorded at least ten times. The V call is TRBV6-6, the J call TRBJ2-3; the match to TRBD2 covers 11 bases. J was trimmed by 0 bases and V by 2 bases; bases with no gene match: 7. The germline gives CDR1 MNHNY, CDR2 SVGAGI (reference sequence). This CDR3 has 18 residues. DNA for the CDR3: TGTGCCAGCAGTTACCAACTAGCGGGAGTTTCTAGCACAGATACGCAGTATTTT. Its protein product is CASSYQLAGVSSTDTQYF.

This clonotype showed up just a few times. CDR3 region: CSARDRVGRLTQYF. As DNA, the CDR3 is TGCAGTGCTAGAGATAGGGTAGGGCGTCTTACGCAGTATTTT. The rearrangement uses TRBV20-1 and TRBJ2-3; unclear D gene. Trimming took off 0 bases at V and 8 bases at J, with 15 bases between the two ends. Germline V gene data show CDR1 as DFQATT and CDR2 as SNEGSKA (reference sequence). The CDR3 runs to 14 residues.

This clonotype was seen a few times. This rearrangement joins TRBV20-1 to TRBJ1-5; tentatively, D is TRBD1 (5 bases). With 6 bases removed from V and 6 bases from J, the gap between germline ends came to 33 bases. This CDR3 is 19 amino acids long. CDR1 and CDR2 (germline): DFQATT, SNEGSKA (reference sequence). The CDR3 DNA sequence: TGCAGTGCCCTCCCCGTGAGACGCAAGGGGACGCGGTCATCTCAGCCCCAGCATTTT. Translation gives CSALPVRRKGTRSSQPQHF.

About this clonotype itself: A much larger clone differs by one base, so this may be a read error. J is TRBJ1-1 and V is TRBV12-3 or TRBV12-4, with TRBD1 as a possible D gene (5 bases). Trimming took 5 bases from V and 0 from J, leaving 13 bases between them. The CDR3 is 15 residues long. This CDR3 reads CASSPTGRLNTEAFF. In nucleotides, the CDR3 is TGTGCCAGCAGTCCTACGGGACGGTTGAACACTGAAGCTTTCTTT.

This clonotype was detected ten times or more. J is TRBJ2-7 and V is TRBV5-1; TRBD2 matches 12 bases. CDR1 and CDR2 (germline): SGHRS, YFSETQ. V was clipped by 8 bases and J by 4 bases; unmatched bases: 7. CDR3 length: 14 amino acids. The CDR3 nucleotides are TGCGCCAGTCGACCGGGACTAGCGGGTTACGAGCAGTACTTC. Encoded protein: CASRPGLAGYEQYF.

The sample holds a few counts of this clonotype. V and J are TRBV12-5 and TRBJ2-4; 7 bases are shared with TRBD2. The CDR3 consists of 18 residues. In germline, CDR1 is LGHNT, CDR2 FRNRAP. Trimming cost V 0 bases and J 0 bases; bases outside gene matches: 8. The CDR3 sequence is CASGLVLGGGVAKNIQYF. CDR3 bases: TGTGCTAGTGGTTTGGTACTGGGCGGGGGAGTAGCCAAAAACATTCAGTACTTC.

This clonotype was seen at least ten times. This chain uses TRBV20-1 with TRBJ1-6; D might be TRBD1 (6 bases). The CDR3 has 14 amino acids. CDR1 and CDR2 (germline): DFQATT, SNEGSKA (reference sequence). V lost 0 bases, J lost 9 bases, and 12 bases lay in between. The CDR3 DNA sequence: TGCAGTGCTAGAGATTACGGCAGGGGTTCACCCCTCCACTTT. Translation: CSARDYGRGSPLHF.

The chain carries TRBV7-6 and TRBJ1-4; no definite D call. Trimming shortened V by 1 base and J by 5 bases, and 8 bases separated the two germline ends. Germline loops: CDR1 SGHVS, CDR2 FNYEAQ. The CDR3 runs 14 residues. The CDR3 sequence is CASSLVGANEKLFF. The CDR3 coding sequence is TGTGCCAGCAGCTTAGTGGGCGCGAATGAAAAACTGTTTTTT.

This clonotype was counted at least ten times. The chain has TRBV7-2 and TRBJ1-5; TRBD1 aligns across 8 bases. Germline V gene lookup returns CDR1 SGHTA and CDR2 FQGNSA. The CDR3 runs 15 residues. V lost 5 bases, J lost 4 bases, and 7 bases stayed unmatched. As DNA, the CDR3 is TGTGCCAGCAGCCTCCGACAGGGGTGGAATCAGCCCCAGCATTTT. Amino acid sequence: CASSLRQGWNQPQHF.

This clonotype was seen only a few times. The chain recombines TRBV6-5 with TRBJ1-6, with TRBD1 identical over 7 bases. The CDR3 extends over 14 amino acids. Germline CDR1 reads MNHEY; CDR2 reads SVGAGI. Trimming took 6 bases from V and 14 from J; bases not matched to a gene: 13. The CDR3 nucleotides are TGTGCCAGCAGCCGGGACAGAACTGGAGGGACCCTCCACTTT. As protein: CASSRDRTGGTLHF.

This clonotype was counted ten times or more. The V call is TRBV6-6, the J call TRBJ2-1, with TRBD1 identical over 8 bases. The CDR3 is made up of 17 amino acids. The V segment lost 5 bases and the J segment 0 bases; nucleotides outside the gene matches: 9. Germline-derived CDR1 and CDR2 are MNHNY and SVGAGI (reference sequence). CDR3 in DNA: TGTGCCAGCAGTACGGGACAGGAATTAAGCTCCTACAATGAGCAGTTCTTC. Its protein is CASSTGQELSSYNEQFF.